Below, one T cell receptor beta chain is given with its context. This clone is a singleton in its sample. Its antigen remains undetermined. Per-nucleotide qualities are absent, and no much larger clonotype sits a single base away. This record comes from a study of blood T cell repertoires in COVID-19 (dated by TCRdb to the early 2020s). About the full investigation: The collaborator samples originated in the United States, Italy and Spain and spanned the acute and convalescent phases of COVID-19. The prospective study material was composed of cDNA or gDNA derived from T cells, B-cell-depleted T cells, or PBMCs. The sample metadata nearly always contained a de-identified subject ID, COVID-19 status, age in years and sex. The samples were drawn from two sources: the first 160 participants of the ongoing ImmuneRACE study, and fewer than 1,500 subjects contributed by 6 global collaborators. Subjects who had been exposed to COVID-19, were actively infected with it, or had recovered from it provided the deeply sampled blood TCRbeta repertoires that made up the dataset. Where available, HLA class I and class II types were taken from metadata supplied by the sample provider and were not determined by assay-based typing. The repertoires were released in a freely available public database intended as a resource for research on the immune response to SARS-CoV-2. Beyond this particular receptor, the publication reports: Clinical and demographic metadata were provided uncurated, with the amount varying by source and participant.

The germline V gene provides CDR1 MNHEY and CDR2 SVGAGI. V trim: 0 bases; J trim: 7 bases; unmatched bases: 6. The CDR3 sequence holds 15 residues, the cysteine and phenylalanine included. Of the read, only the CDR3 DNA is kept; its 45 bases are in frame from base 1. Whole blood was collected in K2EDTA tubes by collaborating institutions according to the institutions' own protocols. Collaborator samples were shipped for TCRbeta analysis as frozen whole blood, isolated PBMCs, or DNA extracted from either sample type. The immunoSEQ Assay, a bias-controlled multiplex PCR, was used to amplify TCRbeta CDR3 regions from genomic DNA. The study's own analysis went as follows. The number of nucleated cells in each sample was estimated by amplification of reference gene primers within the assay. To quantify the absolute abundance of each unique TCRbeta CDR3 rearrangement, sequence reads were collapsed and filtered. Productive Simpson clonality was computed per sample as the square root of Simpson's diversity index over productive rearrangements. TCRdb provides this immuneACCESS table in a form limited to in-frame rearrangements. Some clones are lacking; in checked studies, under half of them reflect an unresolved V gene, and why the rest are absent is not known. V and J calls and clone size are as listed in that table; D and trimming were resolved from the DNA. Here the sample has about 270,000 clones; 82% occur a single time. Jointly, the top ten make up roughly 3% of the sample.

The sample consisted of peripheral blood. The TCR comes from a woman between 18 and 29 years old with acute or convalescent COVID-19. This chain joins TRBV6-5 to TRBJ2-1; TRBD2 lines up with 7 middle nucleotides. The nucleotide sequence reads TGTGCCAGCAGTTACTCCCAGCGGGGCTCTAATGAGCAGTTCTTC. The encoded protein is CASSYSQRGSNEQFF.